This T cell receptor (beta chain) derives from a study of shared clonotypes between healthy human individuals. V lost 3 bases and J 6 bases, leaving 11 bases between the germline ends. This CDR3 is built from 14 residues. Germline loops: CDR1 MDHEN, CDR2 SYDVKM. Clones were sequenced by immunoSEQ multiplex PCR, and TCRdb holds only the in-frame ones, with some missing. The data contain about 490,000 clones, 70% to 80% of them singletons. Sequencing input: PBMCs. The sequence was collected from a woman aged 40 to 50 in good health. Some clones in this sample may be carry-over from other donors' samples. The chain joins TRBV28 to TRBJ1-4; no reliable D call. The CDR3 protein is CASSLAGYDEKLFF. DNA for the CDR3: TGTGCCAGCAGTTTGGCAGGCTACGATGAAAAACTGTTTTTT.